Shown below are 28 T cell receptor beta chains from a single sample sequenced in a study of CD8 T cells in Susac syndrome. RNA was extracted with the RNeasy kit, and a quantity of about 0.45 to 1 ug was reverse transcribed using random hexamers. TCRdb re-called the immunoSEQ multiplex PCR reads with MiXCR, one entry per CDR3 protein. This table holds about 170,000 distinct CDR3 sequences, approximately 93% found once. The sample comprised CD4+ T cells from PBMCs. The receptors shown here come from a human donor with multiple sclerosis.

This sequence joins TRBV6-5 and TRBJ2-1, with a tentative D call TRBD1 (6 bases). Germline-derived CDR1 and CDR2 are MNHEY and SVGAGI. The CDR3 has 13 residues. Trimming removed 6 bases at V and 8 bases at J, with 14 bases between. Here the CDR3 reads CASRDANRDEQFF. In nucleotides, the CDR3 is TGTGCCAGCAGAGACGCCAACAGGGATGAGCAGTTCTTC.

The V and J genes are TRBV5-4 and TRBJ1-1, with unresolved D. Germline CDR1 SGHNT, CDR2 YYREEE (reference sequence). Trimming took 0 bases from V and 1 from J, leaving 16 bases between them. The CDR3 has 17 amino acids. The CDR3 spells CASSLAPREVGNTEAFF. For the CDR3, the DNA is TGTGCCAGCAGCTTGGCCCCAAGGGAGGTCGGGAACACTGAAGCTTTCTTT.

The chain combines TRBV10-3 with TRBJ2-2; D remains ambiguous. CDR3 length: 15 amino acids. Per germline, CDR1 ENHRY and CDR2 SYGVKD. V lost 0 bases and J lost 5, with 10 bases in between. The CDR3 here is CAISESVRNTGELFF. CDR3 DNA sequence: TGTGCCATCAGTGAGTCGGTGAGAAATACCGGGGAGCTGTTTTTT.

V usage is TRBV10-3 and J usage is TRBJ2-7; 10 positions match TRBD1. Germline CDR1 and CDR2: ENHRY and SYGVKD. V lost 7 bases and J lost 7; bases outside the gene matches: 7. This CDR3 is 13 amino acids long. CDR3 sequence: CAIIGDRGEEQYF. The DNA for the CDR3 is TGTGCCATCATTGGGGACAGGGGAGAAGAGCAGTACTTC.

V is TRBV2 and J is TRBJ2-4; D not resolved. V lost 8 bases to trimming and J lost 2 bases, with 10 bases between them. This CDR3 comprises 13 residues. The germline V gene encodes CDR1 SNHLY and CDR2 FYNNEI. CDR3 residues: CASVSAPKNIQYF. Written as DNA, the CDR3 is TGTGCCAGCGTTAGTGCACCCAAAAACATTCAGTACTTC.

The chain combines TRBV5-1 with TRBJ2-7; D not certain. The CDR3 spans 14 residues. The V gene lost 0 bases and the J gene lost 6 bases, with 13 bases spanning the gap. Germline V CDR1 and CDR2: SGHRS, YFSETQ. The CDR3 reads CASSLEAAKREQYF. CDR3 sequence (DNA): TGCGCCAGCAGCTTGGAGGCAGCCAAACGCGAGCAGTACTTC.

The chain has TRBV30 and TRBJ2-1; 11 bases map to TRBD2. The germline gives CDR1 GTSNPN, CDR2 SVGIG (reference sequence). Unmatched junction bases numbered 11, after V lost 2 bases and J lost 8 bases. This CDR3 is 16 amino acids long. CDR3 bases: TGTGCCTGGAGTCGAATTCGGCTAGCGGGAGGCGATGAGCAGTTCTTC. Translating gives CAWSRIRLAGGDEQFF.

The V call is TRBV20-1, the J call TRBJ1-1, with no clear D. The V end was cut by 6 bases, the J end by 1 base, with 24 bases between. Looked up from germline, CDR1 is DFQATT and CDR2 is SNEGSKA (reference sequence). CDR3 size: 17 residues. The CDR3, as DNA: TGCAGTGCCGACGTGTCTGCCGTAACGCTTCAGAACACTGAAGCTTTCTTT. It encodes CSADVSAVTLQNTEAFF.

The chain recombines TRBV24-1 with TRBJ1-5, with 8 bases lining up with TRBD1. Germline trimming cut 6 bases from V and 5 bases from J; bases unmatched to any gene: 5. Germline CDR1 reads KGHDR; CDR2 reads SFDVKD. CDR3 length: 14 amino acids. DNA for the CDR3: TGTGCCACCAGTAGCGGACAGGGCCATCAGCCCCAGCATTTT. Its protein product is CATSSGQGHQPQHF.

V is TRBV3-1 and J is TRBJ2-2, with D tentatively TRBD2 (6 bases). V was clipped by 1 base and J by 6 bases, with 9 bases between them. Germline V lookup: CDR1 LGHDT, CDR2 YNNKEL (reference sequence). The CDR3 is 14 amino acids. The CDR3 coding sequence is TGTGCCAGCAGCCAAGTATCGGGAGCCGGGGAGCTGTTTTTT. It specifies CASSQVSGAGELFF. The full variable domain, with the rest looked up from reference TRBV3-1 and TRBJ2-2, is DTAVSQTPKYLVTQMGNDKSIKCEQNLGHDTMYWYKQDSKKFLKIMFSYNNKELIINETVPNRFSPKSPDKAHLNLHINSLELGDSAVYFCASSQVSGAGELFFGEGSRLTVL.

The genes are TRBV3-1 and TRBJ2-7; 9 positions match TRBD2. This CDR3 has 17 amino acids. Germline loops: CDR1 LGHDT, CDR2 YNNKEL (reference sequence). V lost 1 base, J lost 2 bases, and 9 bases stayed unmatched. The CDR3 here is CASSQGLAGAFPYEQYF. The CDR3 bases are TGTGCCAGCAGCCAAGGGTTAGCGGGGGCCTTCCCCTACGAGCAGTACTTC.

The chain couples TRBV20-1 to TRBJ2-7, with 12 bases that match TRBD2. The CDR3 spans 14 residues. The V gene's germline CDR1 is DFQATT and CDR2 SNEGSKA (reference sequence). V shed 1 base, J shed 2 bases, and the junction held 0 bases outside the gene matches. CDR3 in amino acids: CSARGLAGAYEQYF. The CDR3 coding sequence is TGCAGTGCTAGAGGACTAGCGGGGGCCTACGAGCAGTACTTC.

This chain uses TRBV12-3 or TRBV12-4 with TRBJ1-1, with TRBD1 as a possible D gene (5 bases). V was cut by 6 bases and J by 4 bases, with 12 bases left in between. The CDR3 is made up of 13 amino acids. The DNA of the CDR3 is TGTGCCAGCAGACTAACGAGGGGCACTGAAGCTTTCTTT. Translating gives CASRLTRGTEAFF.

This chain connects TRBV7-9 to TRBJ2-1, with D perhaps being TRBD1 or TRBD2 (5 bases each). V was pared by 5 bases and J by 2 bases, with 13 bases between. The V gene's germline CDR1 is SEHNR and CDR2 FQNEAQ (reference sequence). CDR3 length: 15 residues. The CDR3 nucleotides read TGTGCCAGCAGCCCTACGGGGACGCCCTACAATGAGCAGTTCTTC. This codes for CASSPTGTPYNEQFF.

A few counts support this clonotype. This rearrangement joins TRBV18 to TRBJ1-1; 10 bases line up with TRBD1. V trimming: 3 bases; J trimming: 6 bases; junction bases outside the gene matches: 4. In germline, CDR1 is KGHSH, CDR2 LQKENI. CDR3 length: 14 residues. The CDR3 is CASSPGGQGPEAFF. CDR3 nucleotide sequence: TGTGCCAGCTCACCGGGGGGACAGGGGCCTGAAGCTTTCTTT.

CDR3 residues: CATGDRRPTGNTIYF. The CDR3 bases are TGTGCCACCGGCGACCGGAGGCCCACTGGAAACACCATATATTTT. This rearrangement joins TRBV7-8 to TRBJ1-3; no reliable D call. The CDR3 is 15 amino acids. Between the trimmed V and J ends, which lost 10 bases and 2 bases, there was a span of 18 bases. Germline CDR1 is SGHVS and CDR2 is FQNEAQ.

This rearrangement joins TRBV27 to TRBJ2-3, with D possibly being TRBD1 (6 bases). Germline assignment: CDR1 MNHEY and CDR2 SMNVEV (reference sequence). The CDR3 spans 14 residues. The V end lost 4 bases, the J end lost 4 bases, and 12 bases lay between the germline ends. The CDR3 bases are TGTGCCAGCAGTTCAGTCAGGGGTGCAGATACGCAGTATTTT. Protein sequence: CASSSVRGADTQYF.

The chain employs TRBV6-2 or TRBV6-3 and TRBJ2-3; tentatively, D is TRBD1 or TRBD2 (5 bases each). V dropped 6 bases and J dropped 7 bases, with 20 bases sitting between them. The CDR3 contains 15 residues. In germline, CDR1 is MNHEY, CDR2 SVGEGT. The CDR3 DNA follows: TGTGCCAGCAGCCCACCGGGACCCCACTCTCATACGCAGTATTTT. Translation: CASSPPGPHSHTQYF.

In its sample, this clonotype was seen once. V is TRBV25-1 and J is TRBJ2-2; 8 bases align to TRBD1. The CDR3 is made up of 15 amino acids. Trimming at V came to 5 bases and at J to 7 bases, leaving 9 bases not matched to a gene. In germline, CDR1 is MGHDK, CDR2 SYGVNS. The CDR3 nucleotides are TGTGCCAGCAGTCCTTCGACAGGGGCCGACGGGGAGCTGTTTTTT. It translates to CASSPSTGADGELFF.

J is TRBJ1-5 and V is TRBV12-3 or TRBV12-4; D is possibly TRBD1 (5 bases). Deletions cut 6 bases from V and 10 bases from J, with 16 bases between. The CDR3 loop spans 13 amino acids. For the CDR3, the DNA is TGTGCCAGCAGCCTCAGGGTCAGTGGTCCCCAGCATTTT. Translated: CASSLRVSGPQHF.

The chain is built from TRBV20-1 and TRBJ2-5; weak D call: TRBD2 (5 bases). CDR3 length: 15 residues. Trimming removed 6 bases at V and 7 bases at J, with 24 bases between. Germline loops: CDR1 DFQATT, CDR2 SNEGSKA (reference sequence). The CDR3 loop reads CSAGRERGSGGTQYF. Here the CDR3 DNA reads TGCAGTGCGGGAAGGGAGCGAGGGAGTGGTGGGACCCAGTACTTC.

This clonotype was recorded only once. The gene calls are TRBV24-1 and TRBJ2-5; D call uncertain. V dropped 4 bases and J dropped 1 base, with 9 bases sitting between them. Germline CDR1 reads KGHDR; CDR2 reads SFDVKD. The length of the CDR3 is 14 residues. CDR3 in DNA: TGTGCCACCAGTGACCCTGACACCCAAGAGACCCAGTACTTC. This encodes CATSDPDTQETQYF.

The chain recombines TRBV12-3 or TRBV12-4 with TRBJ2-5; D may match TRBD1 or TRBD2 (5 bases each). Trimming took off 3 bases at V and 2 bases at J, with 10 bases between the two ends. The CDR3 contains 14 residues. The CDR3 DNA is TGTGCCAGCAGTTTCTTGGGGGAACAAGAGACCCAGTACTTC. This codes for CASSFLGEQETQYF.

This chain links TRBV24-1 with TRBJ2-3; D may be TRBD2 (6 bases). The ends were cut back, 9 bases at V and 0 bases at J, with 9 bases in the middle. From germline, CDR1 is KGHDR and CDR2 SFDVKD. The CDR3 has 13 residues. CDR3 DNA: TGTGCCACCGAGGGAGGAAGCACAGATACGCAGTATTTT. This codes for CATEGGSTDTQYF.

The genes are TRBV28 and TRBJ2-5, with D possibly being TRBD2 (5 bases). The length of the CDR3 is 13 residues. V lost 7 bases, J lost 2 bases, and 11 bases lay in between. Germline V gene data show CDR1 as MDHEN and CDR2 as SYDVKM. In DNA form, the CDR3 reads TGTGCCAGCACGAGCGGTCCGCAAGAGACCCAGTACTTC. It yields the protein CASTSGPQETQYF.

The V gene is TRBV6-6, the J gene TRBJ2-7; 12 bases agree with TRBD2. The V gene's germline CDR1 is MNHNY and CDR2 SVGAGI (reference sequence). The CDR3 is 14 amino acids. Trimming at V came to 6 bases and at J to 5 bases, leaving 5 bases not matched to a gene. The CDR3 region is CASSPRLAGDEQYF. The CDR3 coding sequence is TGTGCCAGCAGCCCCAGACTAGCGGGAGACGAGCAGTACTTC.

V usage is TRBV6-2 or TRBV6-3 and J usage is TRBJ1-6, with D possibly being TRBD1 (6 bases). Germline V lookup: CDR1 MNHEY, CDR2 SVGEGT. This CDR3 contains 13 residues. V shed 6 bases and J shed 9 bases, with 12 bases lying between them. DNA of the CDR3: TGTGCCAGCAGCCAGGACAGCCTTTCACCCCTCCACTTT. This codes for CASSQDSLSPLHF.

The chain is built from TRBV21-1 and TRBJ1-4; TRBD1 is the table's D call and was not checked against the DNA. TRBV21-1 is noted as a pseudogene. The CDR3 has 17 residues. In DNA form, the CDR3 reads TGTGCCAGCAGCACACGGGACACCTATGCAACTAATGAAAAACTGTTTTTT. It codes for CASSTRDTYATNEKLFF.